This TCR beta chain was captured in a study of post-analysis software for immune sequencing data. Findings and limits, study-wide: Patients used roughly five TRBV segments, including TRBV5-6, TRBV5-1 and TRBV20-1, more often than controls.

On this clonotype: Its matching antigen is unknown.

Libraries were made from TCR beta cDNA, and they carried unique molecular identifiers. TCRdb fed the PCR reads into MiXCR, producing one record per CDR3 protein. The table has approximately 260,000 distinct CDR3 sequences, around 34% seen once. Germline CDR1 is LGHDT and CDR2 is YNNKEL (reference sequence). Trimming took 1 base from V and 4 from J; bases not matched to a gene: 9. This CDR3 comprises 17 residues. This TCR came from a girl aged 5-17 years with multiple sclerosis. Material: blood. This chain connects TRBV3-1 to TRBJ2-3; 9 positions agree with TRBD2. The DNA for the CDR3 is TGTGCCAGCAGCCAAGTGAGGCTAGCGGGGCTATCAGATACGCAGTATTTT. Translated, it gives CASSQVRLAGLSDTQYF.